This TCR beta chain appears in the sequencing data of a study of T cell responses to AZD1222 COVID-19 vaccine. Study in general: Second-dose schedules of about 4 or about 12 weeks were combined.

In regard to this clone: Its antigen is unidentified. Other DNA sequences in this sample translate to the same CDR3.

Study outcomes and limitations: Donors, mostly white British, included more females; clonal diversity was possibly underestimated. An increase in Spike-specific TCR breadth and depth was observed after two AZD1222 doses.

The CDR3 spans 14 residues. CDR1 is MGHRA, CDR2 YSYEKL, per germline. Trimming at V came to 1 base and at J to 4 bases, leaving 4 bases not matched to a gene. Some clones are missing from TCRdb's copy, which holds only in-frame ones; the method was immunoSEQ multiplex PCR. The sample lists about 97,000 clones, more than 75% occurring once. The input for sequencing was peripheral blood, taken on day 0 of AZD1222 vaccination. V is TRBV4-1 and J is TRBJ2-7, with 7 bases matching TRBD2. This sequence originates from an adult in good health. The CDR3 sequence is CASSQGSGSYEQYF. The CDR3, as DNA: TGCGCCAGCAGCCAAGGTAGCGGGTCGTACGAGCAGTACTTC.